The 19 T cell receptor beta chains below come from one sample, sequenced in a study of OX40 agonist ivuxolimab in advanced cancers. Generated by immunoSEQ multiplex PCR, the TCRdb table keeps only in-frame clones and is missing some. The table shows approximately 100,000 clones, with around nine tenths occurring only once. The sample here was CD4+ or CD8+ T cells sorted from blood, taken in a trial of the OX40 agonist ivuxolimab. The origin of the receptors is an adult with an advanced solid tumor such as melanoma, head and neck, liver or kidney cancer.

This clone was observed once. The genes are TRBV5-6 and TRBJ2-7, with a tentative D call TRBD2 (7 bases). Germline-derived CDR1 and CDR2 are SGHDT and YYEEEE. The length of the CDR3 is 19 residues. The V gene lost 1 base and the J gene lost 2 bases, with 25 bases spanning the gap. CDR3 sequence: CASSLLRARGGWFTYEQYF. In DNA, the CDR3 is TGTGCCAGCAGCTTGTTGCGGGCTAGGGGGGGGTGGTTCACCTACGAGCAGTACTTC. Filled out from reference TRBV5-6 and TRBJ2-7, the complete variable domain reads DAGVTQSPTHLIKTRGQQVTLRCSPKSGHDTVSWYQQALGQGPQFIFQYYEEEERQRGNFPDRFSGHQFPNYSSELNVNALLLGDSALYLCASSLLRARGGWFTYEQYFGPGTRLTVT.

In its sample, this clone was seen once. J is TRBJ1-5 and V is TRBV28; D is perhaps TRBD1 (5 bases). Germline V CDR1 and CDR2: MDHEN, SYDVKM. Trimming pared 6 bases from V and 3 bases from J, leaving 12 bases between. This CDR3 comprises 14 residues. The CDR3 here is CASSPPGNNQPQHF. CDR3 in DNA: TGTGCCAGCAGCCCCCCAGGGAACAATCAGCCCCAGCATTTT.

The chain has TRBV7-2 and TRBJ2-7; unclear D gene. Looked up from germline, CDR1 is SGHTA and CDR2 is FQGNSA. The CDR3 is made up of 12 amino acids. V was cut by 6 bases and J by 8 bases, with 14 bases left in between. In DNA, the CDR3 is TGTGCCAGCAGTTACGACCGGCGGCAGCAGTACTTC. It translates to CASSYDRRQQYF.

The rearrangement joins TRBV7-9 to TRBJ1-5; D unclear. CDR1 is SEHNR, CDR2 FQNEAQ, per germline (reference sequence). The V and J ends lost 0 bases and 0 bases respectively, with 18 bases between them. The CDR3 runs to 19 residues. CDR3 protein: CASSLAPSPTTHSNQPQHF. The CDR3 nucleotides read TGTGCCAGCAGCTTAGCGCCGAGCCCGACTACGCATAGCAATCAGCCCCAGCATTTT.

This rearrangement joins TRBV28 to TRBJ1-4; 7 nucleotides agree with TRBD1. Trimming removed 5 bases from V and 2 bases from J; junction bases left unmatched: 5. The CDR3 length is 15 residues. Germline V gene sequence: CDR1 MDHEN, CDR2 SYDVKM. The CDR3 reads CASSPYRGTNEKLFF. The CDR3 DNA is TGTGCCAGCAGTCCGTACAGGGGTACTAATGAAAAACTGTTTTTT.

The DNA of the CDR3 is TGTGCCAGCAGTTACCCCGGGCCAGATACGCAGTATTTT. It specifies CASSYPGPDTQYF. The rearrangement joins TRBV5-5 to TRBJ2-3; the D is unclear. Looked up from germline, CDR1 is SGHKS and CDR2 is YYEKEE (reference sequence). The CDR3 extends over 13 amino acids. Deletions cut 5 bases from V and 4 bases from J, with 11 bases between.

The rearrangement joins TRBV5-1 to TRBJ2-5; D is undetermined. Germline V gene data show CDR1 as SGHRS and CDR2 as YFSETQ. There are 15 residues in the CDR3. Trimming removed 3 bases from V and 2 bases from J, with 14 bases in between. CDR3 in amino acids: CASSSAGPLQETQYF. CDR3 in DNA: TGCGCCAGCAGCTCCGCAGGACCTTTACAAGAGACCCAGTACTTC.

The V and J genes are TRBV5-1 and TRBJ2-3, with D unclear. This CDR3 comprises 16 residues. Trimming removed 0 bases from V and 0 bases from J, with 11 bases in between. Germline values: CDR1 SGHRS, CDR2 YFSETQ. The CDR3 protein is CASSLALAGSTDTQYF. The CDR3 nucleotides read TGCGCCAGCAGCTTGGCGTTGGCAGGAAGCACAGATACGCAGTATTTT.

This chain connects TRBV25-1 to TRBJ2-2; D is tentatively TRBD1 or TRBD2 (5 bases each). The CDR3 contains 15 residues. Germline CDR1 and CDR2: MGHDK and SYGVNS. Trimming stripped 5 bases from V and 8 bases from J, with 18 bases between. The CDR3 coding sequence is TGTGCCAGCAGTCCACCTGGGGGTCCGAGTGGGGAGCTGTTTTTT. Encoded protein: CASSPPGGPSGELFF.

Only a few counts were recorded for this clone. The rearrangement links TRBV5-8 to TRBJ2-1, with TRBD2 identical over 8 bases. V lost 6 bases, J lost 4 bases, and 6 bases stayed unmatched. CDR1 and CDR2 from the germline V gene are SGHTS and YDEGEE. CDR3 length: 14 residues. The CDR3: CASNPGGGYNEQFF. The CDR3 DNA reads TGTGCCAGCAACCCCGGGGGGGGGTACAATGAGCAGTTCTTC. The variable domain in full, with the rest retrieved from reference TRBV5-8 and TRBJ2-1, is EAGVTQSPTHLIKTRGQQATLRCSPISGHTSVYWYQQALGLGLQFLLWYDEGEERNRGNFPPRFSGRQFPNYSSELNVNALELEDSALYLCASNPGGGYNEQFFGPGTRLTVL.

The rearrangement links TRBV7-9 to TRBJ1-2; the D gene is possibly TRBD1 (5 bases). Germline V gives CDR1 SEHNR, CDR2 FQNEAQ (reference sequence). This CDR3 contains 17 residues. Trimming pared 5 bases from V and 0 bases from J, leaving 19 bases between. The CDR3 nucleotides read TGTGCCAGCAGCCACCGGACATCGGATTTAACTAACTATGGCTACACCTTC. Translating gives CASSHRTSDLTNYGYTF.

The chain has TRBV7-7 and TRBJ1-3; D uncertain. CDR3 size: 13 residues. Germline V gene data show CDR1 as SSHAT and CDR2 as FNYEAQ (reference sequence). V was cut by 4 bases and J by 0 bases, with 4 bases left in between. CDR3 DNA sequence: TGTGCCAGCAGCTATAGCTCTGGAAACACCATATATTTT. This sequence encodes CASSYSSGNTIYF.

This clone has a handful of counts. The chain carries TRBV30 and TRBJ1-2, with D tentatively TRBD1 (6 bases). The CDR3 is 12 residues long. CDR1 and CDR2 from the germline V gene are GTSNPN and SVGIG (reference sequence). Between the trimmed V and J ends, which lost 1 base and 8 bases, there was a span of 11 bases. Written as DNA, the CDR3 is TGTGCCTGGAGTGCGCAGGGGAAAGGCTACACCTTC. Protein product: CAWSAQGKGYTF.

V gene TRBV30 combines with J gene TRBJ2-1, with D possibly TRBD1 on 5 matching bases. Trimming took off 0 bases at V and 13 bases at J, with 10 bases between the two ends. CDR3 length equals 11 residues. Germline V gene sequence: CDR1 GTSNPN, CDR2 SVGIG (reference sequence). The CDR3 nucleotides are TGTGCCTGGAGTGTACAAGGGGCCCAGTTCTTC. Its translation is CAWSVQGAQFF.

The chain recombines TRBV11-3 with TRBJ2-2, with TRBD2 matching 7 bases. Trimming cost V 0 bases and J 2 bases; bases outside gene matches: 9. CDR1 is SGHNT and CDR2 is YENEEA in the germline V gene. CDR3 length equals 18 residues. CDR3 in amino acids: CASSLDLPGLLNTGELFF. The DNA for the CDR3 is TGTGCCAGCAGCTTAGATCTCCCGGGACTACTCAACACCGGGGAGCTGTTTTTT.

V gene TRBV27 combines with J gene TRBJ1-5, with 8 bases aligning to TRBD1. This CDR3 has 15 amino acids. Germline CDR1 and CDR2: MNHEY and SMNVEV (reference sequence). The trim removed 5 bases at V and 8 bases at J, leaving 11 bases unmatched. The CDR3 coding sequence is TGTGCCAGCAGTCCGTACGGACAGGGTATTGAGCCCCAGCATTTT. Its translation: CASSPYGQGIEPQHF.

The gene calls are TRBV6-1 and TRBJ2-7; TRBD1 matches 8 bases. Germline-derived CDR1 and CDR2 are MNHNS and SASEGT. Trimming took 6 bases from V and 4 from J; bases not matched to a gene: 8. The CDR3 has 14 amino acids. CDR3 nucleotides: TGTGCCAGCAGGCAACAGGGGGAATATTACGAGCAGTACTTC. This translates into CASRQQGEYYEQYF.

The chain recombines TRBV28 with TRBJ1-6, with D tentatively TRBD1 (6 bases). This CDR3 is built from 15 residues. The germline V gene has CDR1 MDHEN and CDR2 SYDVKM. Trimming removed 3 bases from V and 8 bases from J, with 14 bases in between. CDR3 protein: CASSLGGRADSPLHF. CDR3 bases: TGTGCCAGCAGTTTGGGGGGGCGCGCGGATTCACCCCTCCACTTT.

This chain connects TRBV6-5 to TRBJ2-2; D not certain. V was clipped by 7 bases and J by 0 bases, with 3 bases between them. CDR3 size: 12 residues. Germline V lookup: CDR1 MNHEY, CDR2 SVGAGI. CDR3 amino acids: CASTTNTGELFF. The CDR3 bases are TGTGCCAGCACGACGAACACCGGGGAGCTGTTTTTT.